These T cell receptor beta chains were read from a single sample in a study of T cells in Graves' hyperthyroidism and ophthalmopathy. TCRdb fed the multiplex PCR reads into MiXCR, producing one record per CDR3 protein. The repertoire holds hundreds of thousands of distinct CDR3 sequences, roughly 40% seen once, with 8.9% in the top ten. The specimen was blood. All receptors come from a man aged 18 to 29 with Graves' hyperthyroidism. Each CDR3 is given with its conserved first and last residue. Fields, in order: D gene, V gene, CDR3 length, clone size, J gene, CDR3 DNA, CDR3 protein. A D gene is named only where the DNA matches it firmly. Not every row has a clone size; where given, it reads once, few, many or a size class.

>TRBD2|TRBV12-3/TRBV12-4|12|-|TRBJ2-5
TGTGCCAGCAGCGCCGGGGGGAAGACCCAGTACTTC
CASSAGGKTQYF
>TRBD1|TRBV7-9|13|-|TRBJ1-1
TGTGCCAGCGCCGGGGACAGGGACACTGAAGCTTTCTTT
CASAGDRDTEAFF
>-|TRBV5-1|16|-|TRBJ1-5
TGCGCCAGCAGCTTGAAGGCTCCAGGGCGAGATCAGCCCCAGCATTTT
CASSLKAPGRDQPQHF
>TRBD1|TRBV19|15|-|TRBJ2-7
TGTGCCAGTAGCCTAAGGGGACAGGGCGACTACGAGCAGTACTTC
CASSLRGQGDYEQYF
>-|TRBV5-1|13|many|TRBJ1-4
TGCGCCAGCAGCTTGAGGACAGATGAAAAACTGTTTTTT
CASSLRTDEKLFF
>TRBD1|TRBV15|16|-|TRBJ1-5
TGTGCCACCAGCAGGGGACAGGGGGGAGTCAATCAGCCCCAGCATTTT
CATSRGQGGVNQPQHF
>TRBD1|TRBV11-1|14|-|TRBJ2-2
TGCGCCAGCTCTCCGGGACAGGTTCCCGGGGAGCTGTTTTTT
CASSPGQVPGELFF
>TRBD2|TRBV7-7|14|-|TRBJ2-5
TGTGCTAGCAGACGACTAGCGGGGGGAGAGACCCAGTACTTC
CASRRLAGGETQYF
>-|TRBV6-5|16|-|TRBJ2-7
TGTGCCAGCAGTTCCGATGGGACCCTTCGGACAAACGAGCAGTACTTC
CASSSDGTLRTNEQYF
>-|TRBV6-1|13|few|TRBJ2-7
TGTGCCAGCGGTATTGCCAATACCTACGAGCAGTACTTC
CASGIANTYEQYF
>TRBD1|TRBV19|13|-|TRBJ1-5
TGTGCCAGTAGTCCGGGACAGGGGCCCTACGAGCATTTT
CASSPGQGPYEHF
>-|TRBV7-8|14|few|TRBJ2-5
TGTGCCAGCAGCCAAGTATCAACTCCAGAGACCCAGTACTTC
CASSQVSTPETQYF
>-|TRBV2|15|-|TRBJ1-6
TGTGCCAGCCGAGAGTACGAGGGGCCGAATTCACCCCTCCACTTT
CASREYEGPNSPLHF
>-|TRBV6-1|14|-|TRBJ2-7
TGTGCCAGCAGGGGTCTGCGCGGGTCCTACGAGCAGTACTTC
CASRGLRGSYEQYF
>-|TRBV5-8|14|few|TRBJ2-5
TGTGCCAGCAGCGTGACAGTTACTCAAGAGACCCAGTACTTC
CASSVTVTQETQYF
>TRBD1|TRBV15|16|-|TRBJ2-2
TGTGCCACCAGCAGGGGACAGGGCCTCGCCACCGGGGAGCTGTTTTTT
CATSRGQGLATGELFF
>TRBD1|TRBV11-2|15|few|TRBJ1-5
TGTGCCAGCAGTTCCCAAGGACAGGTTAATCAGCCCCAGCATTTT
CASSSQGQVNQPQHF
>-|TRBV5-6|17|few|TRBJ2-6
TGTGCCAGCAGCCTAAGGGAGAGGGCCTCTGGGGCCAACGTCCTGACTTTC
CASSLRERASGANVLTF
>-|TRBV18|13|once|TRBJ1-5
TGTGCCTTCATGGCAGGGGCACGACAGCCCCAGCATTTT
CAFMAGARQPQHF
>TRBD1|TRBV7-7|15|-|TRBJ2-5
TGTGCCAGCAGCGCCGGACAGGGGGTCCAAGAGACCCAGTACTTC
CASSAGQGVQETQYF
>TRBD1|TRBV29-1|12|-|TRBJ1-5
TGCAGCGTCGCAGGGGGCCATCAGCCCCAGCATTTT
CSVAGGHQPQHF
>-|TRBV7-3|16|-|TRBJ2-2
TGTGCCAGCAGCTTAAAACGAGCGGGCCACACCGGGGAGCTGTTTTTT
CASSLKRAGHTGELFF
>-|TRBV15|13|many|TRBJ2-7
TGTGCCACGGGGCGGGACGTCACCTACGAGCAGTACTTC
CATGRDVTYEQYF
>-|TRBV2|13|-|TRBJ2-5
TGTGCCAGCAGTCCGGATTTCGGGAAGACCCAGTACTTC
CASSPDFGKTQYF
>-|TRBV6-5|16|few|TRBJ2-7
TGTGCCAGCAGGGCCCACCAAGGCAGGGGTCTATACGAGCAGTACTTC
CASRAHQGRGLYEQYF
>-|TRBV20-1|14|-|TRBJ2-5
TGCAGTGCTAGAGATACAGGGCTTGAAGAGGCCCAGTACTTC
CSARDTGLEEAQYF
>-|TRBV7-6|16|-|TRBJ1-3
TGTGCCAGCAGCTTAGGGACTTCCAGCTCTGGAAACACCATATATTTT
CASSLGTSSSGNTIYF
>-|TRBV12-3/TRBV12-4|13|many|TRBJ2-2
TGTGCCAGCAGTCTCGGAATCACCGGGGAGCTGTTTTTT
CASSLGITGELFF
>-|TRBV20-1|14|many|TRBJ1-4
TGCAGTGCTAGTCCTCAGGGGCTTAATGAGAAACTGTTTTTT
CSASPQGLNEKLFF
>TRBD1|TRBV6-2/TRBV6-3|15|-|TRBJ1-6
TGTGCCAGCAGTTACTCCCAGGGGGCGAGTTCACCCCTCCACTTT
CASSYSQGASSPLHF
>TRBD1|TRBV6-4|15|few|TRBJ1-1
TGTGCCAGCAGCTCAAGGGGGGACAGTGGGACTGAAGCTTTCTTT
CASSSRGDSGTEAFF
>-|TRBV7-9|14|many|TRBJ1-2
TGTGCCAGCAGCTCCTCGGCAGGGGTTCGCGGCTACACCTTC
CASSSSAGVRGYTF
>TRBD2|TRBV6-2/TRBV6-3|16|-|TRBJ2-5
TGTGCCAGCAGTTACTCGATCTTAGCGGGACAAGAGACCCAGTACTTC
CASSYSILAGQETQYF
>-|TRBV29-1|12|-|TRBJ2-2
TGCAGCGTGCGGGATACAGGAGGGGAGCTGTTTTTT
CSVRDTGGELFF
>-|TRBV25-1|12|-|TRBJ1-2
TGTGCCAGCAGTCACCCCCCCGACGGCTACACCTTC
CASSHPPDGYTF
>-|TRBV28|11|few|TRBJ1-6
TGTGCCAAAGAAGGGTTTTCACCCCTCCACTTT
CAKEGFSPLHF
>-|TRBV2|14|many|TRBJ1-1
TGTGCCAGCAGCGGGGGGGGATTGAACACTGAAGCTTTCTTT
CASSGGGLNTEAFF
>-|TRBV15|15|-|TRBJ2-5
TGTGCCACCAGCAGAGATCAGTGGCAGGAAGAGACCCAGTACTTC
CATSRDQWQEETQYF
>TRBD1|TRBV5-1|16|-|TRBJ2-7
TGCGCCAGCAGCTTGGACCCAACAGGGGGATCATACGAGCAGTACTTC
CASSLDPTGGSYEQYF
>TRBD1|TRBV10-3|13|-|TRBJ1-4
TGTGCCATCAGAGGACAACCACAGGGGGAACTGTTTTTT
CAIRGQPQGELFF
>TRBD1|TRBV7-9|16|-|TRBJ1-4
TGTGCCAGCAGCTGGCCTTTTACAGGGGTGGATGAAAAACTGTTTTTT
CASSWPFTGVDEKLFF
>TRBD1|TRBV24-1|13|many|TRBJ2-5
TGTGCCACCAGTGAGGCAGGGGGAGAGACCCAGTACTTC
CATSEAGGETQYF
>-|TRBV11-2|15|-|TRBJ1-4
TGTGCCAGCAGCCGACGGACGGATTTTAATGAAAAACTGTTTTTT
CASSRRTDFNEKLFF
>TRBD1|TRBV25-1|13|-|TRBJ1-3
TGTGCTAGAGACGGGACAGTCCAAAACACCATATATTTT
CARDGTVQNTIYF
>-|TRBV6-9|16|-|TRBJ2-7
TGTGCCAGCAGTTATATCTCCGGTGCGGTACCCTACGAGCAGTACTTC
CASSYISGAVPYEQYF
>-|TRBV19|12|many|TRBJ1-5
TGTGCCAGTAGTATTAGGGATCAGCCCCAGCATTTT
CASSIRDQPQHF
>TRBD1|TRBV2|13|few|TRBJ2-7
TGTGCCAGCAGGGGACAGAATTCCTACGAGCAGTACTTC
CASRGQNSYEQYF
>TRBD1|TRBV5-1|15|few|TRBJ1-5
TGCGCCAGCAGAGACACAGGGGAAGCCAATCAGCCCCAGCATTTT
CASRDTGEANQPQHF
>TRBD2|TRBV7-3|15|-|TRBJ2-7
TGTGCCAGCAGTCCCCAAGCGGGAGGGCCCCGAGAGCAGTACTTC
CASSPQAGGPREQYF